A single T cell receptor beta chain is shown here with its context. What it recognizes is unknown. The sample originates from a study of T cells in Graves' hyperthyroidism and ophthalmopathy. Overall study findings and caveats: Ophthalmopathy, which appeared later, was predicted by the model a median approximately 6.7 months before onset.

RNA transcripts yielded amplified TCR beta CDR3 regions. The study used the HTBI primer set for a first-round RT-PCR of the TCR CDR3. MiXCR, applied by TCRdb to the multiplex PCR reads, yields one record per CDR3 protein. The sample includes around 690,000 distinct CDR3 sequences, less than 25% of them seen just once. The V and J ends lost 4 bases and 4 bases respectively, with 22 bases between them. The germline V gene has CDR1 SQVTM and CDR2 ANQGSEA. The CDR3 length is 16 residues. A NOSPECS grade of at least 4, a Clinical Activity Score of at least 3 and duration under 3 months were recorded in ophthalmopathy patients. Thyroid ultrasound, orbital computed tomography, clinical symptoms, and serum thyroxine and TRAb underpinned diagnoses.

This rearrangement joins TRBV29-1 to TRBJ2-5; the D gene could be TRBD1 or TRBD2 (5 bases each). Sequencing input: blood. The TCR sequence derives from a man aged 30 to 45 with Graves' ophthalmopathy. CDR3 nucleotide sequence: TGCAGCGTTGGAGGGGCCCCCCCTACGGGTGGAGAGACCCAGTACTTC. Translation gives CSVGGAPPTGGETQYF.